The 18 T cell receptor beta chains below all came from one sample that was sequenced in a study of cytomegalovirus exposure and HLA in healthy donors. Generated by immunoSEQ multiplex PCR, the TCRdb table keeps only in-frame clones and is missing some. The table shows a few hundred thousand clones, with roughly 85% occurring only once. The sample comprised PBMCs. The source is a woman between 18 and 29 years old in good health and CMV-seronegative.

This clone turned up a few times. The chain combines TRBV28 with TRBJ1-5, with unresolved D. Germline assignment: CDR1 MDHEN and CDR2 SYDVKM. Trimming pared 7 bases from V and 3 bases from J, leaving 10 bases between. The CDR3 totals 13 residues. In nucleotides, the CDR3 is TGTGCCAGCATTCCCGGGTCCAATCAGCCCCAGCATTTT. Protein: CASIPGSNQPQHF. Filled out from reference TRBV28 and TRBJ1-5, the complete variable domain reads DVKVTQSSRYLVKRTGEKVFLECVQDMDHENMFWYRQDPGLGLRLIYFSYDVKMKEKGDIPEGYSVSREKKERFSLILESASTNQTSMYLCASIPGSNQPQHFGDGTRLSIL.

This chain joins TRBV7-2 and TRBJ2-7; D is unclear. Germline loops: CDR1 SGHTA, CDR2 FQGNSA. The V gene lost 5 bases and the J gene lost 7 bases, with 6 bases spanning the gap. The CDR3 covers 10 residues. CDR3 loop: CASSHGEQYF. The CDR3 coding sequence is TGTGCCAGCAGCCACGGGGAGCAGTACTTC.

Note on this clone: This sample includes further DNA sequences coding for the same CDR3. The chain is built from TRBV7-3 and TRBJ2-1, with 11 bases fitting TRBD2. Germline V gene lookup returns CDR1 SGHTA and CDR2 FQGTGA. This CDR3 has 15 residues. The V gene end was trimmed by 6 bases and the J gene end by 3 bases; junction bases not matched to a gene: 4. Here the CDR3 DNA reads TGTGCCAGCAGTTTCACTAGCGGGAGCTACAATGAGCAGTTCTTC. Encoded protein: CASSFTSGSYNEQFF. Filled out from reference TRBV7-3 and TRBJ2-1, the complete variable domain reads GAGVSQTPSNKVTEKGKYVELRCDPISGHTALYWYRQSLGQGPEFLIYFQGTGAADDSGLPNDRFFAVRPEGSVSTLKIQRTERGDSAVYLCASSFTSGSYNEQFFGPGTRLTVL.

This chain uses TRBV27 with TRBJ2-1; TRBD2 aligns across 11 bases. The germline gives CDR1 MNHEY, CDR2 SMNVEV (reference sequence). With V trimmed by 4 bases and J by 15 bases, 11 bases remained unmatched. The CDR3 is 14 residues long. The CDR3 sequence is CASSSPGLADYPFF. Written as DNA, the CDR3 is TGTGCCAGCAGTTCGCCGGGACTAGCGGACTATCCGTTCTTC.

The chain links TRBV28 to TRBJ2-7; D might be TRBD1 (5 bases). Germline CDR1 is MDHEN and CDR2 is SYDVKM. V was trimmed by 5 bases and J by 2 bases, leaving 13 bases between them. The CDR3 is 14 amino acids. The CDR3: CASSGSGNPYEQYF. The CDR3 region has the DNA TGTGCCAGCAGTGGCTCAGGGAATCCCTACGAGCAGTACTTC.

This clone is a singleton in its sample. V is TRBV27 and J is TRBJ1-1; the match to TRBD1 covers 7 bases. Per the germline V gene, CDR1 is MNHEY and CDR2 is SMNVEV (reference sequence). The trim removed 4 bases at V and 4 bases at J, leaving 3 bases unmatched. The CDR3 loop spans 13 amino acids. This CDR3 reads CASSWDSTTEAFF. The CDR3 DNA follows: TGTGCCAGCAGTTGGGACAGCACCACTGAAGCTTTCTTT.

The chain couples TRBV28 to TRBJ1-1, with a tentative D call TRBD1 (5 bases). CDR3 length equals 17 residues. The germline V gene has CDR1 MDHEN and CDR2 SYDVKM. V lost 1 base to trimming and J lost 5 bases, with 20 bases between them. The CDR3 spells CASSLSAGVGGSTEAFF. The CDR3 region has the DNA TGTGCCAGCAGTTTATCGGCGGGGGTCGGGGGAAGTACTGAAGCTTTCTTT.

This clone has only one observation. The chain couples TRBV28 to TRBJ1-4; tentatively, D is TRBD1 (5 bases). Germline CDR1 MDHEN, CDR2 SYDVKM. Trimming removed 5 bases at V and 10 bases at J, with 11 bases between. CDR3 length: 12 residues. CDR3 in DNA: TGTGCCAGCAGTACCGGGGGGGGAAAACTGTTTTTT. Its translation: CASSTGGGKLFF.

This chain connects TRBV30 to TRBJ2-2; D unclear. This CDR3 is built from 15 residues. The V gene lost 0 bases and the J gene lost 4 bases, with 12 bases spanning the gap. Germline CDR1 reads GTSNPN; CDR2 reads SVGIG (reference sequence). As DNA, the CDR3 is TGTGCCTGGAGTGTTGGCCTAGTGGGCACCGGGGAGCTGTTTTTT. Translation: CAWSVGLVGTGELFF.

A single count supports this clone. The V and J genes are TRBV4-1 and TRBJ2-5, with TRBD2 matching over 12 bases. The V gene end was trimmed by 0 bases and the J gene end by 1 base; junction bases not matched to a gene: 9. Germline CDR1 and CDR2: MGHRA and YSYEKL. The CDR3 totals 19 residues. CDR3 loop: CASSQDPLAGGPIQETQYF. CDR3 in DNA: TGCGCCAGCAGCCAAGATCCCCTAGCGGGAGGGCCGATCCAAGAGACCCAGTACTTC.

Comment on this clone: Different DNA sequences within this sample yield the same CDR3. The chain links TRBV5-1 to TRBJ1-2; 9 nucleotides align to TRBD1. This CDR3 is built from 12 residues. V was clipped by 3 bases and J by 7 bases; unmatched bases: 1. Germline lookup yields CDR1 SGHRS and CDR2 YFSETQ. CDR3 sequence (DNA): TGCGCCAGCAGCTCGGACAGGGGTGGCTACACCTTC. This encodes CASSSDRGGYTF.

This clone was detected only a few times. The V gene is TRBV2, the J gene TRBJ2-7, with 8 bases identical to TRBD1. This CDR3 spans 14 amino acids. Per germline, CDR1 SNHLY and CDR2 FYNNEI. J gave up 2 bases and V 6 bases, and 6 bases lay outside the gene matches. The CDR3 protein is CASRLTGATYEQYF. In DNA, the CDR3 is TGTGCCAGCAGGTTGACAGGGGCTACCTACGAGCAGTACTTC.

This chain connects TRBV19 to TRBJ2-7; 10 bases align to TRBD1. The V segment lost 3 bases and the J segment 6 bases; nucleotides outside the gene matches: 5. Germline CDR1 and CDR2: LNHDA and SQIVND (reference sequence). This CDR3 comprises 14 residues. The CDR3 protein is CASSMTRTGGEQYF. The CDR3 region has the DNA TGTGCCAGTAGTATGACAAGGACAGGGGGCGAGCAGTACTTC.

V is TRBV15 and J is TRBJ2-2, with TRBD1 matching 7 bases. Germline V gene data show CDR1 as LNHNV and CDR2 as YYDKDF (reference sequence). The CDR3 covers 15 residues. V was pared by 5 bases and J by 1 base, with 4 bases of the junction left unmatched. Here the CDR3 DNA reads TGTGCCACCAGCGCAGGGACAGTGAACACCGGGGAGCTGTTTTTT. It codes for CATSAGTVNTGELFF.

The chain links TRBV7-9 to TRBJ2-5; 8 bases map to TRBD2. This CDR3 region has 14 residues. From germline, CDR1 is SEHNR and CDR2 FQNEAQ (reference sequence). V gave up 4 bases and J gave up 5 bases; unmatched junction bases: 6. CDR3 DNA sequence: TGTGCCAGCAGCTACCGGGGGGGCCCGGAGACCCAGTACTTC. This sequence encodes CASSYRGGPETQYF.

The rearrangement uses TRBV9 and TRBJ2-3; D gene uncertain. The V gene lost 4 bases and the J gene lost 0 bases, with 15 bases spanning the gap. Germline V lookup: CDR1 SGDLS, CDR2 YYNGEE. The CDR3 sequence is 16 residues long. CDR3 sequence: CASSPPSTPSTDTQYF. The CDR3 nucleotides are TGTGCCAGCAGCCCCCCCTCCACACCAAGCACAGATACGCAGTATTTT.

V is TRBV27 and J is TRBJ2-7; TRBD1 matches at 7 bases. The germline V gene has CDR1 MNHEY and CDR2 SMNVEV (reference sequence). V shed 4 bases, J shed 3 bases, and the junction held 12 bases outside the gene matches. This CDR3 comprises 16 residues. This chain's CDR3 is CASSSRLGQKHYEQYF. DNA of the CDR3: TGTGCCAGCAGTTCGAGACTGGGACAGAAGCACTACGAGCAGTACTTC.

The chain uses TRBV10-3 and TRBJ1-6, with 7 bases identical to TRBD1. This CDR3 contains 16 residues. In germline, CDR1 is ENHRY, CDR2 SYGVKD. The V gene end was trimmed by 4 bases and the J gene end by 7 bases; junction bases not matched to a gene: 10. The CDR3 reads CAISGGQGVRNSPLHF. DNA of the CDR3: TGTGCCATCAGTGGGGGTCAGGGGGTCCGGAATTCACCCCTCCACTTT.